Below are 27 T cell receptor beta chains sequenced from a single sample in a study of cytomegalovirus exposure and HLA in healthy donors. Primers for the PCR totalled 60 Vbeta and 13 Jbeta. Profiled with immunoSEQ multiplex PCR; TCRdb holds only in-frame clones, not every one. This table lists over 110,000 clones. The sequenced sample consisted of PBMCs. The receptors come from a male donor in good health and CMV-seronegative.

The chain recombines TRBV18 with TRBJ2-7, with D unresolved. Germline V lookup: CDR1 KGHSH, CDR2 LQKENI. V was clipped by 4 bases and J by 0 bases, with 7 bases between them. The CDR3 is made up of 13 amino acids. CDR3 amino acids: CASSLEISYEQYF. For the CDR3, the DNA is TGTGCCAGCTCACTCGAGATCTCCTACGAGCAGTACTTC.

CDR3 protein: CASSSRTVKYQPQHF. CDR3 bases: TGTGCCAGTAGTTCCCGGACAGTTAAATATCAGCCCCAGCATTTT. The chain couples TRBV19 to TRBJ1-5; tentative D call: TRBD1 (6 bases). The CDR3 length is 15 residues. The germline CDR1 and CDR2 sequences are LNHDA and SQIVND (reference sequence). V lost 5 bases, J lost 5 bases, and 16 bases lay in between.

The chain joins TRBV7-9 to TRBJ1-4; D might be TRBD1 (6 bases). This CDR3 spans 17 amino acids. CDR1 is SEHNR, CDR2 FQNEAQ, per germline (reference sequence). V was cut by 5 bases and J by 8 bases, with 24 bases left in between. CDR3 in amino acids: CASSPLGGDKKREKLFF. The CDR3 DNA follows: TGTGCCAGCAGCCCACTAGGGGGGGACAAGAAAAGGGAAAAACTGTTTTTT.

The chain employs TRBV7-3 and TRBJ1-6, with 7 bases identical to TRBD1. The CDR3 covers 15 residues. V gave up 0 bases and J gave up 7 bases; unmatched junction bases: 3. Looked up from germline, CDR1 is SGHTA and CDR2 is FQGTGA. CDR3 DNA sequence: TGTGCCAGCAGCTTAACTGGGACAGTCAATTCACCCCTCCACTTT. This sequence encodes CASSLTGTVNSPLHF.

The rearrangement uses TRBV19 and TRBJ1-2; 9 bases map to TRBD1. The length of the CDR3 is 17 residues. Germline lookup yields CDR1 LNHDA and CDR2 SQIVND (reference sequence). Losses at the gene ends were 3 bases for V and 4 bases for J; bases not matched to a gene: 12. The DNA of the CDR3 is TGTGCCAGTAGTATTCGGGTAACAGGGGGCTACGGCTATGGCTACACCTTC. This gives the protein CASSIRVTGGYGYGYTF.

The chain recombines TRBV2 with TRBJ1-1; TRBD1 matches 9 bases. V lost 6 bases to trimming and J lost 1 base; unmatched junction nucleotides: 3. Germline CDR1 reads SNHLY; CDR2 reads FYNNEI. The CDR3 spans 14 residues. CDR3 sequence: CASREDRGNTEAFF. The CDR3 coding sequence is TGTGCCAGCAGGGAGGACAGGGGGAACACTGAAGCTTTCTTT.

Here the CDR3 reads CASSIPDRAEQYF. In nucleotides, the CDR3 is TGTGCCAGCAGCATACCCGACAGGGCTGAGCAGTACTTC. The V gene is TRBV7-9, the J gene TRBJ2-7, with 7 bases matching TRBD1. The germline V gene encodes CDR1 SEHNR and CDR2 FQNEAQ (reference sequence). The CDR3 spans 13 residues. J gave up 7 bases and V 5 bases, and 8 bases lay outside the gene matches.

The genes are TRBV18 and TRBJ2-2; D not certain. V dropped 2 bases and J dropped 4 bases, with 11 bases sitting between them. The V gene's germline CDR1 is KGHSH and CDR2 LQKENI. The CDR3 runs 15 residues. As DNA, the CDR3 is TGTGCCAGCTCACCATACAATTCAGGCACCGGGGAGCTGTTTTTT. Amino acids: CASSPYNSGTGELFF.

With respect to this clone: It is likely a read error, because the conserved phenylalanine at the end of the CDR3 is missing. This chain joins TRBV4-2 and TRBJ1-1; 8 positions agree with TRBD1. The CDR3 spans 15 residues. With V trimmed by 4 bases and J by 8 bases, 12 bases remained unmatched. Germline V gene lookup returns CDR1 LGHNA and CDR2 YNFKEQ. The CDR3, as DNA: TGTGCCAGCAGCCCGAGCGGACAGGGATGGGGAGAAGCTTTCCTT. Translating gives CASSPSGQGWGEAFL.

The rearrangement links TRBV4-3 to TRBJ2-3; the match to TRBD2 covers 7 bases. The junction had 1 base not matched to a gene; V was cut back by 4 bases and J by 6 bases. Germline CDR1 LGHNA, CDR2 YSLEER. The CDR3 consists of 12 residues. This chain's CDR3 is CASSPGGDTQYF. In DNA form, the CDR3 reads TGCGCCAGCAGCCCGGGGGGTGATACGCAGTATTTT.

V usage is TRBV6-5 and J usage is TRBJ1-1; D might be TRBD1 (5 bases). The V and J ends lost 6 bases and 1 base respectively, with 12 bases between them. The germline V gene has CDR1 MNHEY and CDR2 SVGAGI. The CDR3 is 14 residues long. The CDR3 sequence is CASSQRRGNTEAFF. DNA of the CDR3: TGTGCCAGCAGCCAGCGGAGGGGGAACACTGAAGCTTTCTTT.

The rearrangement joins TRBV10-1 to TRBJ2-2, with D unresolved. V was trimmed by 5 bases and J by 1 base, leaving 5 bases between them. Germline V gives CDR1 WNHNN, CDR2 SYGVQD (reference sequence). This CDR3 spans 13 amino acids. DNA of the CDR3: TGCGCCAGCAGTAACAGGAACACCGGGGAGCTGTTTTTT. Translation: CASSNRNTGELFF.

The rearrangement links TRBV5-1 to TRBJ1-4; tentatively, D is TRBD1 (5 bases). Trimming took off 2 bases at V and 7 bases at J, with 12 bases between the two ends. The length of the CDR3 is 14 residues. The germline V gene has CDR1 SGHRS and CDR2 YFSETQ. The CDR3 DNA reads as TGCGCCAGCAGCTTACAGGCGCCCGGTGAAAAACTGTTTTTT. Translation gives CASSLQAPGEKLFF.

The chain joins TRBV28 to TRBJ2-7, with TRBD1 matching over 12 bases. Trimming cost V 7 bases and J 3 bases; bases outside gene matches: 7. Germline V gene data show CDR1 as MDHEN and CDR2 as SYDVKM. The CDR3 is 15 residues long. The CDR3 region has the DNA TGTGCCAGCAAAGGGGACAGGGGGCAAGGCTACGAGCAGTACTTC. This codes for CASKGDRGQGYEQYF.

The chain uses TRBV30 and TRBJ2-3; 13 nucleotides line up with TRBD2. CDR1 and CDR2 (germline): GTSNPN, SVGIG (reference sequence). Trimming took 2 bases from V and 2 from J; bases not matched to a gene: 13. The CDR3 totals 19 residues. In nucleotides, the CDR3 is TGTGCCTGGAGTACGGGGACTAGCGGGAATACTTGGGCCACAGATACGCAGTATTTT. It encodes CAWSTGTSGNTWATDTQYF.

The chain uses TRBV10-3 and TRBJ2-1; 8 nucleotides align to TRBD2. The J segment lost 4 bases and the V segment lost 4 bases, leaving 6 bases of the junction unmatched. Germline V gene lookup returns CDR1 ENHRY and CDR2 SYGVKD. The CDR3 is 15 amino acids. The CDR3 region has the DNA TGTGCCATCAGTGGGGTAAGCGGGGGATACAATGAGCAGTTCTTC. Amino acid sequence: CAISGVSGGYNEQFF.

The genes are TRBV19 and TRBJ2-3; TRBD2 matches at 8 bases. Germline values: CDR1 LNHDA, CDR2 SQIVND (reference sequence). The junction had 4 bases not matched to a gene; V was cut back by 3 bases and J by 2 bases. The CDR3 loop spans 15 amino acids. The CDR3 bases are TGTGCCAGTAGTATGTTAGCGGGGATCACAGATACGCAGTATTTT. Translation: CASSMLAGITDTQYF.

This chain links TRBV27 with TRBJ2-7; D unclear. The CDR3 has 12 residues. Germline V gene data show CDR1 as MNHEY and CDR2 as SMNVEV (reference sequence). V lost 4 bases and J lost 7, with 11 bases in between. The DNA for the CDR3 is TGTGCCAGCAGTTCCATATTCGGGGAGCAGTACTTC. Encoded protein: CASSSIFGEQYF.

V is TRBV4-3 and J is TRBJ1-1, with unresolved D. Germline V gene data show CDR1 as LGHNA and CDR2 as YSLEER. CDR3 length: 14 amino acids. V was clipped by 8 bases and J by 1 base, with 14 bases between them. The CDR3 reads CASSPPGKNTEAFF. The CDR3 bases are TGCGCCAGCTCCCCGCCGGGGAAGAACACTGAAGCTTTCTTT.

The chain couples TRBV2 to TRBJ1-6, with D possibly matching TRBD1 (6 bases). Trimming took 4 bases from V and 7 from J, leaving 14 bases between them. The CDR3 covers 15 residues. Germline-derived CDR1 and CDR2 are SNHLY and FYNNEI. The CDR3 bases are TGTGCCAGCAGTGTCGACCAGGGGTTGAATTCACCCCTCCACTTT. This codes for CASSVDQGLNSPLHF.

V usage is TRBV14 and J usage is TRBJ1-2; D is possibly TRBD1 (6 bases). Trimming removed 1 base from V and 6 bases from J, with 9 bases in between. Per germline, CDR1 SGHDN and CDR2 FVKESK. The CDR3 runs 13 residues. The CDR3 coding sequence is TGTGCCAGCAGCCAAGTCCCAGGGGATGGCTACACCTTC. Translation gives CASSQVPGDGYTF.

This sequence joins TRBV19 and TRBJ1-4, with unresolved D. The CDR3 spans 14 residues. Germline CDR1 and CDR2: LNHDA and SQIVND (reference sequence). V lost 6 bases and J lost 2, with 10 bases in between. CDR3 in amino acids: CASRYSGTNEKLFF. CDR3 in DNA: TGTGCCAGTAGATACAGTGGGACTAATGAAAAACTGTTTTTT.

The rearrangement joins TRBV7-2 to TRBJ1-2; TRBD1 matches 10 bases. CDR1 SGHTA and CDR2 FQGNSA come from the germline V gene. This CDR3 is 14 amino acids long. Unmatched junction bases numbered 6, after V lost 5 bases and J lost 6 bases. This CDR3 is CASSQPGQGNGYTF. In DNA form, the CDR3 reads TGTGCCAGCAGCCAACCGGGACAGGGGAATGGCTACACCTTC. Combining the CDR3 with reference TRBV7-2 and TRBJ1-2 gives the whole variable domain GAGVSQSPSNKVTEKGKDVELRCDPISGHTALYWYRQSLGQGLEFLIYFQGNSAPDKSGLPSDRFSAERTGGSVSTLTIQRTQQEDSAVYLCASSQPGQGNGYTFGSGTRLTVV.

The chain has TRBV30 and TRBJ2-5; 7 nucleotides align to TRBD2. CDR3 size: 13 residues. The germline CDR1 and CDR2 sequences are GTSNPN and SVGIG (reference sequence). Trimming took 0 bases from V and 4 from J; bases not matched to a gene: 2. The CDR3 region is CAWSVLAPETQYF. The CDR3 coding sequence is TGTGCCTGGAGTGTACTAGCGCCAGAGACCCAGTACTTC. The full variable domain, in which reference TRBV30 and TRBJ2-5 provide the parts outside the CDR3, is SQTIHQWPATLVQPVGSPLSLECTVEGTSNPNLYWYRQAAGRGLQLLFYSVGIGQISSEVPQNLSASRPQDRQFILSSKKLLLSDSGFYLCAWSVLAPETQYFGPGTRLLVL.

This sequence joins TRBV6-4 and TRBJ2-3; 14 bases align to TRBD2. Trimming at V came to 0 bases and at J to 4 bases, leaving 0 bases not matched to a gene. Germline lookup yields CDR1 MRHNA and CDR2 SNTAGT. The CDR3 contains 16 residues. CDR3 nucleotide sequence: TGTGCCAGCAGTGACTCGACTAGCGGGGGGGCAGATACGCAGTATTTT. This translates into CASSDSTSGGADTQYF.

Concerning this clone itself: Other DNA sequences of this sample code for an identical CDR3. The V and J genes are TRBV29-1 and TRBJ1-2; D possibly corresponds to TRBD1 (5 bases). This CDR3 contains 13 residues. CDR1 and CDR2 (germline): SQVTM, ANQGSEA. Trimming stripped 4 bases from V and 2 bases from J, with 11 bases between. The CDR3 DNA sequence: TGCAGCGTTGGGGGGGGACCCAACTATGGCTACACCTTC. This encodes CSVGGGPNYGYTF.

The V call is TRBV28, the J call TRBJ1-6; the D gene is possibly TRBD1 (5 bases). The CDR3 spans 14 residues. Germline V gene sequence: CDR1 MDHEN, CDR2 SYDVKM. Trimming took off 9 bases at V and 4 bases at J, with 13 bases between the two ends. The CDR3 DNA follows: TGTGCCAGTCTGCAGGGTCAGTATAATTCACCCCTCCACTTT. This gives the protein CASLQGQYNSPLHF.